This T cell receptor beta chain was observed in a study of T-cell reconstitution after alpha-beta-depleted transplantation in children. This clonotype was observed at least ten times. Antigen specificity is unknown. V lost 2 bases and J lost 15, with 11 bases in between. The CDR3 covers 11 residues. Germline V gene data show CDR1 as SGHTA and CDR2 as FQGNSA. The study, taken as a whole, reports: T-cell numbers and diversity, one year after transplant, stemmed largely from T cells that were newly produced. Surviving recipient cells, namely T cells and thymic progenitors, were the source of high day-60 TCRbeta diversity in some patients. Reportedly, alpha-beta T cells present about two months post-transplant originated from several hundred expanded clones of graft origin.

A library of TCRbeta sequences, prepared with unique molecular identifiers, was generated. TCRdb fed the PCR reads into MiXCR, producing one record per CDR3 protein. The sample lists 300,000 to 400,000 distinct CDR3 sequences, under 20% occurring once. This clonotype originated in a male patient between 2 and 10 years old who had a stem cell transplant for acute lymphoblastic leukemia, so the T cells may come from the graft donor. This sample comprised PBMCs, mostly from graft donor cells, obtained 360 days after TCRalphabeta/CD19-depleted stem cell transplant. The genes are TRBV7-2 and TRBJ2-1; D gene ambiguous. CDR3 amino acids: CASSLFGGAFF. As DNA, the CDR3 is TGTGCCAGCAGCTTATTCGGCGGTGCGTTCTTC.